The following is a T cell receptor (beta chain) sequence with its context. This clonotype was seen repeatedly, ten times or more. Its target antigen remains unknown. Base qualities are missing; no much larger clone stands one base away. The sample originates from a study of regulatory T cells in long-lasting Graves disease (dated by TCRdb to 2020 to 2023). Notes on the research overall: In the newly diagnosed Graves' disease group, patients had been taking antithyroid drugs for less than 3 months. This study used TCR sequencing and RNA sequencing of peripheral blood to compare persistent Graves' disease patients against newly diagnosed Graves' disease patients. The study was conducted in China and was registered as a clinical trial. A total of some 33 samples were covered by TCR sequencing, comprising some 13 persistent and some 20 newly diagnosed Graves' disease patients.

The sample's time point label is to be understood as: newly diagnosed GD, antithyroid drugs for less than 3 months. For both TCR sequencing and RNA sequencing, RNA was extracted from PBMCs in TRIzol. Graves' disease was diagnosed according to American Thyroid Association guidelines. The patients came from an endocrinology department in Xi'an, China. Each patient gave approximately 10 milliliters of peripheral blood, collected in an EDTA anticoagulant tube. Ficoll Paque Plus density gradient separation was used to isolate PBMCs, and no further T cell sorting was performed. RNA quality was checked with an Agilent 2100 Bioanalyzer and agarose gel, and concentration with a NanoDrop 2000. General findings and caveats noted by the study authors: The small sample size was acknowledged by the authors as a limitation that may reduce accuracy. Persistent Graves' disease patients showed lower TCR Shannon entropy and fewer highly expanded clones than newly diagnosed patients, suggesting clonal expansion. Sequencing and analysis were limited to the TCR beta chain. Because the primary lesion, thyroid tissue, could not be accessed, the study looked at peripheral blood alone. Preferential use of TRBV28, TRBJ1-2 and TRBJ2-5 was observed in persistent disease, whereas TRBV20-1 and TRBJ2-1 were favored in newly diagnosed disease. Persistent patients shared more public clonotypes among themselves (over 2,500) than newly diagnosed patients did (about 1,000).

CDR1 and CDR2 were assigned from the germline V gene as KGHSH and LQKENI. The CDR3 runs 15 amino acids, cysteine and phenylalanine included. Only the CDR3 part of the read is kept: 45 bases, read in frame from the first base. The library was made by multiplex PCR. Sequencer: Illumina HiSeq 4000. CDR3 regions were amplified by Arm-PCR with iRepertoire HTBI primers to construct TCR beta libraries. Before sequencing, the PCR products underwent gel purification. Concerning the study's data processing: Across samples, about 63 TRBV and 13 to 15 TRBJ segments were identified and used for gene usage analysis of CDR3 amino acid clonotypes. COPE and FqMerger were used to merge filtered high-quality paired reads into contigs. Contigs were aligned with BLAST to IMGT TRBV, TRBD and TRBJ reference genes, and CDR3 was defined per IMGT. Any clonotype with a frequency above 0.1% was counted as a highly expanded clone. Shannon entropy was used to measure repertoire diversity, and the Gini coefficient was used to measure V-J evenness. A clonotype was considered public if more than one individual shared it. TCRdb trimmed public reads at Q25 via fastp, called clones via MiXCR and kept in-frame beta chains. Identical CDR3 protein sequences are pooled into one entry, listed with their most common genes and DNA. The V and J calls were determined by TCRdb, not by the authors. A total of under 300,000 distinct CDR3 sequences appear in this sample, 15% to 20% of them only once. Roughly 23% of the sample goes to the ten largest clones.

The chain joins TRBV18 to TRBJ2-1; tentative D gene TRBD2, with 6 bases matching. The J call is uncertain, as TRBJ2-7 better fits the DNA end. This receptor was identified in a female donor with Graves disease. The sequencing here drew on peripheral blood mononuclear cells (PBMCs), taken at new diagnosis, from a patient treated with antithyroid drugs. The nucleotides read TGTGCCAGCTCACCAACTAGCCGTATGACCTACGAGCAGTACTTC. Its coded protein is CASSPTSRMTYEQYF.